The 31 T cell receptor beta chains below were found in one sample sequenced in a study of cytomegalovirus exposure and HLA in healthy donors. The PCR ran on 60 Vbeta and 13 Jbeta primers. TCRdb's copy holds only in-frame clones and misses some; the assay was immunoSEQ multiplex PCR. The top ten clones hold approximately 1.6% of a sample with 150,000 or so clones, 70% to 85% of them seen once. The specimen sequenced was PBMCs. The receptors originated from a woman in her twenties or thirties in good health and CMV-seronegative.

The V call is TRBV5-4, the J call TRBJ1-3; the D gene is possibly TRBD1 (6 bases). The germline V and J ends were trimmed by 4 bases and 2 bases, with 10 bases remaining between them. The CDR3 is made up of 14 amino acids. Germline V gene lookup returns CDR1 SGHNT and CDR2 YYREEE (reference sequence). The CDR3 nucleotides are TGTGCCAGCAGCCCAGACAGGCCTGGAAACACCATATATTTT. Its protein product is CASSPDRPGNTIYF.

This clone was detected only a few times. V usage is TRBV19 and J usage is TRBJ1-5; the D is unclear. The CDR3 runs 12 residues. Trimming shortened V by 6 bases and J by 7 bases, and 10 bases separated the two germline ends. The germline V gene encodes CDR1 LNHDA and CDR2 SQIVND (reference sequence). The CDR3 DNA follows: TGTGCCAGTAGGGAGGGTGGACAGCCCCAGCATTTT. Residues: CASREGGQPQHF.

This chain links TRBV13 with TRBJ2-3; 8 positions match TRBD2. This CDR3 region has 14 residues. Per germline, CDR1 PRHDT and CDR2 FYEKMQ (reference sequence). V dropped 5 bases and J dropped 8; count of bases not matched to a gene: 9. The CDR3 loop is CASSPGRGSGTQYF. DNA of the CDR3: TGTGCCAGCAGCCCCGGGAGGGGGTCGGGTACGCAGTATTTT. The variable domain in full, with the rest retrieved from reference TRBV13 and TRBJ2-3, is AAGVIQSPRHLIKEKRETATLKCYPIPRHDTVYWYQQGPGQDPQFLISFYEKMQSDKGSIPDRFSAQQFSDYHSELNMSSLELGDSALYFCASSPGRGSGTQYFGPGTRLTVL.

The chain carries TRBV7-9 and TRBJ1-1; D is unresolved. This CDR3 has 15 residues. Trimming pared 1 base from V and 5 bases from J, leaving 14 bases between. CDR1 is SEHNR, CDR2 FQNEAQ, per germline (reference sequence). The CDR3 bases are TGTGCCAGCAGCTTAGTGGGCAGCCGAGGGACTGAAGCTTTCTTT. The encoded protein is CASSLVGSRGTEAFF.

V usage is TRBV5-4 and J usage is TRBJ2-1; no definite D call. From germline, CDR1 is SGHNT and CDR2 YYREEE (reference sequence). Between the trimmed V and J ends, which lost 2 bases and 9 bases, there was a span of 15 bases. CDR3 length equals 14 residues. In DNA, the CDR3 is TGTGCCAGCAGCTTACACAGCTCTTTTCGTGAGCAGTTCTTC. Protein: CASSLHSSFREQFF.

The rearrangement links TRBV5-1 to TRBJ2-3, with 8 bases lining up with TRBD2. Germline V gene sequence: CDR1 SGHRS, CDR2 YFSETQ. The CDR3 length is 14 residues. The junction had 3 bases not matched to a gene; V was cut back by 4 bases and J by 2 bases. The CDR3 here is CASSQTSATDTQYF. CDR3 nucleotides: TGCGCCAGCAGCCAGACTAGCGCCACAGATACGCAGTATTTT.

This clone was recorded a few times. This chain links TRBV9 with TRBJ2-7; tentatively, D is TRBD2 (6 bases). CDR3 size: 16 residues. V was clipped by 4 bases and J by 2 bases, with 19 bases between them. Per germline, CDR1 SGDLS and CDR2 YYNGEE. The DNA for the CDR3 is TGTGCCAGCAGCCAAGGTCGCGGGGCAAACCCCTACGAGCAGTACTTC. It is translated as CASSQGRGANPYEQYF.

The V call is TRBV28, the J call TRBJ2-7, with TRBD2 matching over 7 bases. The trim removed 3 bases at V and 2 bases at J, leaving 7 bases unmatched. CDR1 and CDR2 (germline): MDHEN, SYDVKM. The CDR3 is made up of 15 amino acids. The DNA of the CDR3 is TGTGCCAGCAGTTTCCAGCGGGGACGTACCTACGAGCAGTACTTC. Protein sequence: CASSFQRGRTYEQYF.

The chain recombines TRBV9 with TRBJ2-7; no clear D gene. CDR1 and CDR2 from the germline V gene are SGDLS and YYNGEE. The ends were cut back, 5 bases at V and 0 bases at J, with 9 bases in the middle. The length of the CDR3 is 13 residues. The CDR3 reads CASSLASSYEQYF. CDR3 DNA sequence: TGTGCCAGCAGTCTGGCCAGCTCCTACGAGCAGTACTTC. The full variable domain, with the rest looked up from reference TRBV9 and TRBJ2-7, is DSGVTQTPKHLITATGQRVTLRCSPRSGDLSVYWYQQSLDQGLQFLIQYYNGEERAKGNILERFSAQQFPDLHSELNLSSLELGDSALYFCASSLASSYEQYFGPGTRLTVT.

The chain employs TRBV10-3 and TRBJ1-6; 7 bases agree with TRBD1. V lost 2 bases and J lost 9; bases outside the gene matches: 10. The CDR3 is 16 residues long. CDR1 and CDR2 from the germline V gene are ENHRY and SYGVKD. CDR3 sequence reads: CAISETDRAEASPLHF. In nucleotides, the CDR3 is TGTGCCATCAGTGAGACAGACAGGGCGGAGGCTTCACCCCTCCACTTT.

This clone has only one observation. The chain couples TRBV6-1 to TRBJ1-1; D is possibly TRBD1 (6 bases). Germline CDR1 reads MNHNS; CDR2 reads SASEGT. V was pared by 6 bases and J by 0 bases, with 11 bases between. This CDR3 has 14 residues. As DNA, the CDR3 is TGTGCCAGCAGGCACAGGGTCATGAACACTGAAGCTTTCTTT. Encoded protein: CASRHRVMNTEAFF.

The chain is built from TRBV30 and TRBJ2-3, with TRBD2 as a possible D gene (7 bases). The CDR3 is 14 residues long. The germline V and J ends were trimmed by 5 bases and 2 bases, with 14 bases remaining between them. CDR1 and CDR2 from the germline V gene are GTSNPN and SVGIG (reference sequence). CDR3 nucleotides: TGTGCCTGGGGAAAAGGGGGGGACACAGATACGCAGTATTTT. It is translated as CAWGKGGDTDTQYF.

The genes are TRBV2 and TRBJ2-7; the D gene is possibly TRBD1 (6 bases). Trimming removed 5 bases at V and 2 bases at J, with 10 bases between. This CDR3 region has 13 residues. Germline values: CDR1 SNHLY, CDR2 FYNNEI. The CDR3 here is CASSQGSAYEQYF. CDR3 coding DNA: TGTGCCAGCAGTCAGGGGTCTGCCTACGAGCAGTACTTC.

The chain is built from TRBV30 and TRBJ1-6; 7 bases are a match to TRBD1. V lost 3 bases, J lost 5 bases, and 4 bases stayed unmatched. The CDR3 loop spans 14 amino acids. Germline V CDR1 and CDR2: GTSNPN, SVGIG (reference sequence). The CDR3 DNA sequence: TGTGCCTGGAGGACCGGGACAGATAATTCACCCCTCCACTTT. Translating it yields CAWRTGTDNSPLHF.

The CDR3 region is CASSLTIAGRTYNEQFF. The CDR3 DNA sequence: TGTGCCAGCAGCTTAACCATAGCGGGGCGGACCTACAATGAGCAGTTCTTC. V is TRBV7-3 and J is TRBJ2-1, with 8 bases that match TRBD2. Germline values: CDR1 SGHTA, CDR2 FQGTGA. J lost 2 bases, V lost 0 bases, and 6 bases had no gene match. The CDR3 sequence is 17 residues long. Variable domain in full (rest from reference TRBV7-3 and TRBJ2-1): GAGVSQTPSNKVTEKGKYVELRCDPISGHTALYWYRQSLGQGPEFLIYFQGTGAADDSGLPNDRFFAVRPEGSVSTLKIQRTERGDSAVYLCASSLTIAGRTYNEQFFGPGTRLTVL.

As to this clone: The identical CDR3 is also encoded by other nucleotide sequences in the sample. The CDR3 DNA follows: TGCGCCAGCAGCCAAGATACAGGGCAAGAAGCTTTCTTT. It is translated as CASSQDTGQEAFF. The J gene is TRBJ1-1, the V gene TRBV4-3; tentative D call: TRBD1 (6 bases). Trimming pared 0 bases from V and 8 bases from J, leaving 10 bases between. CDR3 length: 13 residues. Germline CDR1 is LGHNA and CDR2 is YSLEER.

About this clone: Relative to the germline gene, one junction end is altered; a read error may explain this. The chain employs TRBV29-1 and TRBJ1-1, with 9 bases that match TRBD1. The CDR3 runs 15 residues. Germline V gives CDR1 SQVTM, CDR2 ANQGSEA. The CDR3: CSVIGQGIRNAEAFF. In nucleotides, the CDR3 is TGCAGCGTTATCGGACAGGGGATTCGGAACGCTGAAGCTTTCTTT.

V gene TRBV9 combines with J gene TRBJ2-1; D gene ambiguous. Trimming pared 0 bases from V and 8 bases from J, leaving 9 bases between. The CDR3 totals 13 residues. Germline V gene data show CDR1 as SGDLS and CDR2 as YYNGEE. CDR3 region: CASSVDGSDEQFF. CDR3 DNA: TGTGCCAGCAGCGTAGACGGGTCTGATGAGCAGTTCTTC.

The chain couples TRBV11-3 to TRBJ1-1; D is unclear. V was trimmed by 8 bases and J by 8 bases, leaving 12 bases between them. CDR3 length equals 11 residues. Germline lookup yields CDR1 SGHNT and CDR2 YENEEA. CDR3 sequence (DNA): TGTGCCAGCGGTTTACAGCACGAAGCTTTCTTT. Translation gives CASGLQHEAFF.

This clone was counted a few times. The chain is built from TRBV30 and TRBJ2-3; 16 positions agree with TRBD2. Germline loops: CDR1 GTSNPN, CDR2 SVGIG (reference sequence). This CDR3 comprises 15 residues. The junction had 3 bases not matched to a gene; V was cut back by 3 bases and J by 6 bases. The CDR3 loop reads CAWRVGLAGGDTQYF. The CDR3 DNA reads as TGTGCCTGGAGGGTGGGACTAGCGGGGGGGGATACGCAGTATTTT.

This rearrangement joins TRBV10-3 to TRBJ2-3; D not certain. Trimming took 0 bases from V and 0 from J, leaving 7 bases between them. CDR1 and CDR2 (germline): ENHRY, SYGVKD. The CDR3 is 15 amino acids. CDR3 sequence (DNA): TGTGCCATCAGTGAGTCCCCCGGGAGCACAGATACGCAGTATTTT. Its protein product is CAISESPGSTDTQYF.

The gene calls are TRBV10-3 and TRBJ1-2; maybe TRBD1 (5 bases). CDR1 and CDR2 (germline): ENHRY, SYGVKD. With 3 bases removed from V and 2 bases from J, the gap between germline ends came to 13 bases. The length of the CDR3 is 15 residues. Written as DNA, the CDR3 is TGTGCCATCAGTGATCGGCCGGGACTCAACTATGGCTACACCTTC. This sequence encodes CAISDRPGLNYGYTF.

This chain uses TRBV27 with TRBJ2-1; possibly TRBD2 for D (5 bases). V was cut by 2 bases and J by 2 bases, with 13 bases left in between. The length of the CDR3 is 16 residues. The germline gives CDR1 MNHEY, CDR2 SMNVEV (reference sequence). CDR3 region: CASSLALVRAYNEQFF. The CDR3 region has the DNA TGTGCCAGCAGTTTAGCCCTGGTGCGGGCCTACAATGAGCAGTTCTTC.

V gene TRBV6-1 combines with J gene TRBJ2-5, with TRBD1 matching over 8 bases. Losses at the gene ends were 5 bases for V and 9 bases for J; bases not matched to a gene: 14. There are 15 residues in the CDR3. Looked up from germline, CDR1 is MNHNS and CDR2 is SASEGT. DNA for the CDR3: TGTGCCAGCAGTTCCCCGACAGGGGCCCCGGGGGCCCAGTACTTC. This translates into CASSSPTGAPGAQYF.

This clone was detected only once. This chain joins TRBV6-5 and TRBJ2-5; D possibly corresponds to TRBD1 (6 bases). The J call may be incorrect, as the DNA end agrees better with TRBJ2-7. This CDR3 has 15 residues. The germline V gene encodes CDR1 MNHEY and CDR2 SVGAGI. The CDR3 sequence is CASSYQQGRGYEQYF. In DNA form, the CDR3 reads TGTGCCAGCAGTTACCAACAGGGTAGAGGTTACGAGCAGTACTTC.

With regard to this clone: Sequence at one end of the junction differs from germline and may be a read error. The rearrangement joins TRBV5-8 to TRBJ2-7, with 7 bases that match TRBD1. The CDR3 spans 11 residues. Germline V gene sequence: CDR1 SGHTS, CDR2 YDEGEE. The CDR3 sequence: CASSLMGQKNF. CDR3 nucleotides: TGTGCCAGCAGCTTGATGGGACAGAAGAACTTC. The variable domain in full, with the rest retrieved from reference TRBV5-8 and TRBJ2-7, is EAGVTQSPTHLIKTRGQQATLRCSPISGHTSVYWYQQALGLGLQFLLWYDEGEERNRGNFPPRFSGRQFPNYSSELNVNALELEDSALYLCASSLMGQKNFGPGTRLTVT.

The rearrangement joins TRBV7-2 to TRBJ1-2, with TRBD1 identical over 7 bases. V trimming: 5 bases; J trimming: 8 bases; junction bases outside the gene matches: 8. The CDR3 consists of 13 residues. Germline CDR1 is SGHTA and CDR2 is FQGNSA. The CDR3 DNA is TGTGCCAGCAGCCCTCGACAGGGTGGCGGCTACACCTTC. Translation: CASSPRQGGGYTF.

This chain connects TRBV27 to TRBJ2-7; 14 bases are shared with TRBD2. The germline V gene encodes CDR1 MNHEY and CDR2 SMNVEV (reference sequence). The CDR3 loop spans 15 amino acids. J gave up 5 bases and V 5 bases, and 5 bases lay outside the gene matches. This CDR3 reads CASSPGTSGSDEQYF. CDR3 bases: TGTGCCAGCAGTCCGGGGACTAGCGGGAGCGACGAGCAGTACTTC.

The V gene is TRBV27, the J gene TRBJ1-2, with 8 bases fitting TRBD1. V shed 6 bases and J 0 bases; nucleotides not matched to a gene: 3. The CDR3 spans 14 residues. The V gene's germline CDR1 is MNHEY and CDR2 SMNVEV (reference sequence). The CDR3 DNA reads TGTGCCAGCAGGAAACAGGGGGCTAACTATGGCTACACCTTC. It is translated as CASRKQGANYGYTF.

This chain links TRBV29-1 with TRBJ2-2, with TRBD2 matching over 10 bases. The CDR3 loop spans 14 amino acids. The V and J ends lost 4 bases and 1 base, in that order; junction bases with no gene match: 0. The germline V gene encodes CDR1 SQVTM and CDR2 ANQGSEA. The chain's CDR3 is CSVGTSGNTGELFF. CDR3 DNA: TGCAGCGTTGGGACTAGCGGGAACACCGGGGAGCTGTTTTTT.

This sequence joins TRBV7-2 and TRBJ2-7, with 7 bases lining up with TRBD2. CDR3 length: 16 residues. Germline assignment: CDR1 SGHTA and CDR2 FQGNSA. V trimming: 1 base; J trimming: 3 bases; junction bases outside the gene matches: 9. CDR3 bases: TGTGCCAGCAGCTTAGTGGGCCTAGCGGAAGACTACGAGCAGTACTTC. Translation: CASSLVGLAEDYEQYF.